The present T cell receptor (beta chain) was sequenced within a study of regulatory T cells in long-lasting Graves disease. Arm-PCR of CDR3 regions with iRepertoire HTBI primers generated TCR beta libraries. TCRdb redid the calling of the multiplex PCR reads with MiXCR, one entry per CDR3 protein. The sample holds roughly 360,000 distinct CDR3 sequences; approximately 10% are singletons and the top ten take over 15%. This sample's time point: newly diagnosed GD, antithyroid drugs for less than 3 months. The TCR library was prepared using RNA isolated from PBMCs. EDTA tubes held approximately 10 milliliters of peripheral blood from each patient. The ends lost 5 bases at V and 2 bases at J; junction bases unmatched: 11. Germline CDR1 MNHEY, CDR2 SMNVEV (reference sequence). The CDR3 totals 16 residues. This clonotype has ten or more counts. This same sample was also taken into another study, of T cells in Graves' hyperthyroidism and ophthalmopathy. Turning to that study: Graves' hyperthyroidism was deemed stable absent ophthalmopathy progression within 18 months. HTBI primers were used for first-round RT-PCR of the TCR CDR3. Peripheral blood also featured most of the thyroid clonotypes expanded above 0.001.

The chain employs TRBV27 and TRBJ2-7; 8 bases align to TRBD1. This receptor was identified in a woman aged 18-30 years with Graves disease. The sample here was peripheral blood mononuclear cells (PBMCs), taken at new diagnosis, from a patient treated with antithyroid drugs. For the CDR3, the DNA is TGTGCCAGCAGTCGCGACGGGGACAGGCTACCCTACGAGCAGTACGTC. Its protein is CASSRDGDRLPYEQYV.